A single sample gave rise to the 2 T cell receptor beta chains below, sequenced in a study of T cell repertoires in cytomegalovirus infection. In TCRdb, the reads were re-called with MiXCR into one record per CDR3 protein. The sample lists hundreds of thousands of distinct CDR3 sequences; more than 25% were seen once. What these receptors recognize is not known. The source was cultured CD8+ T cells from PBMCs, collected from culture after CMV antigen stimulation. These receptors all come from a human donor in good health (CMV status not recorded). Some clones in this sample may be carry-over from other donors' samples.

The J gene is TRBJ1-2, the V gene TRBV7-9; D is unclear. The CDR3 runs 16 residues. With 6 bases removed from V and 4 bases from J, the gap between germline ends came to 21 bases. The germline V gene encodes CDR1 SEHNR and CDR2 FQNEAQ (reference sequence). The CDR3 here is CASRWTGEDRLYGYTF. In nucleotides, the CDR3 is TGTGCCAGCAGGTGGACTGGGGAAGATCGCCTCTATGGCTACACCTTC.

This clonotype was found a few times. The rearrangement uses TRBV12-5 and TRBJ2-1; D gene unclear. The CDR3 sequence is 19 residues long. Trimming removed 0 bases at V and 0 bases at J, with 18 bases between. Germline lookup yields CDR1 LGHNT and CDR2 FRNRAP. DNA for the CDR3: TGTGCTAGTGGTTTGGTACTTGAAAAAAAGGGAAGCTCCTACAATGAGCAGTTCTTC. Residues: CASGLVLEKKGSSYNEQFF.